These 19 T cell receptor beta chains share one sample of origin, sequenced in a study of T cell repertoires in cytomegalovirus infection. A single record per CDR3 protein comes from TCRdb applying MiXCR to the reads. This table has 150,000 to 200,000 distinct CDR3 sequences, over 25% appearing once. Sequencing was performed on PBMCs. All receptors derive from a human donor in good health (CMV status not recorded). Some clones in this sample may be carry-over from other donors' samples.

This clonotype was observed once. A much bigger clone sits one base away, suggesting this may be a read error. The chain is built from TRBV11-2 and TRBJ1-1, with D tentatively TRBD1 (6 bases). Germline values: CDR1 SGHAT, CDR2 FQNNGV. CDR3 length: 14 amino acids. The DNA of the CDR3 is TGTGCCCGCAGCTTGGGTCAGGGGCGAACTGAAGCTTTCTTT. Translating gives CARSLGQGRTEAFF.

This chain connects TRBV2 to TRBJ2-3, with 11 nucleotides matching TRBD2. The CDR3 totals 14 residues. The J segment lost 2 bases and the V segment lost 7 bases, leaving 2 bases of the junction unmatched. The germline CDR1 and CDR2 sequences are SNHLY and FYNNEI. This chain's CDR3 is CASTLAGATDTQYF. In DNA form, the CDR3 reads TGTGCCAGCACACTAGCGGGGGCCACAGATACGCAGTATTTT.

This clonotype was observed once. The V call is TRBV23-1, the J call TRBJ1-1; TRBD1 is a possible D gene (6 bases). TRBV23-1 qualifies as an ORF whose function is uncertain. This CDR3 spans 16 amino acids. V was pared by 6 bases and J by 0 bases, with 17 bases between. CDR3 nucleotide sequence: TGCGCCAGCAGGATGAGGAGGGGGGCACTGAACACTGAAGCTTTCTTT. Protein: CASRMRRGALNTEAFF.

This chain joins TRBV11-3 and TRBJ2-5, with a tentative D call TRBD2 (6 bases). The germline V and J ends were trimmed by 3 bases and 1 base, with 6 bases remaining between them. The CDR3 length is 13 residues. Germline V CDR1 and CDR2: SGHNT, YENEEA. This CDR3 is CASSLGGQETQYF. The CDR3 bases are TGTGCCAGCAGCTTGGGGGGCCAAGAGACCCAGTACTTC.

The DNA of the CDR3 is TGTGCCAGCAGCCCTAAGCGGGGGGGCGACACCGGGGAGCTGTTTTTT. Its protein product is CASSPKRGGDTGELFF. The chain recombines TRBV12-3 or TRBV12-4 with TRBJ2-2; TRBD2 aligns across 10 bases. The CDR3 runs 16 residues. With V trimmed by 6 bases and J by 3 bases, 7 bases remained unmatched.

There are a few counts of this clonotype. The V gene is TRBV7-9, the J gene TRBJ1-1, with 7 positions matching TRBD1. The ends lost 5 bases at V and 1 base at J; junction bases unmatched: 10. The CDR3 loop spans 16 amino acids. Germline assignment: CDR1 SEHNR and CDR2 FQNEAQ (reference sequence). CDR3 in DNA: TGTGCCAGCAGCGCCGGTAAAGCAGGGGGGAACACTGAAGCTTTCTTT. This sequence encodes CASSAGKAGGNTEAFF.

This clonotype was recorded at least ten times. The chain recombines TRBV7-8 with TRBJ1-1; possibly TRBD1 for D (6 bases). The CDR3 covers 16 residues. The V end was cut by 5 bases, the J end by 4 bases, with 20 bases between. In germline, CDR1 is SGHVS, CDR2 FQNEAQ. The CDR3, as DNA: TGTGCCAGCAGCCCCGGGACACCCAAAAAGAGCACTGAAGCTTTCTTT. Translating gives CASSPGTPKKSTEAFF.

There are many counts of this clonotype. The rearrangement links TRBV7-8 to TRBJ1-4; D is uncertain. CDR1 and CDR2 (germline): SGHVS, FQNEAQ. Trimming cost V 4 bases and J 0 bases, with 9 bases left between them. CDR3 length equals 15 residues. Here the CDR3 DNA reads TGTGCCAGCAGCTCAACCGGGACAACTAATGAAAAACTGTTTTTT. Translating it yields CASSSTGTTNEKLFF.

This clonotype has a handful of counts. The chain joins TRBV29-1 to TRBJ1-2, with D possibly TRBD1 on 6 matching bases. V was trimmed by 8 bases and J by 8 bases, leaving 18 bases between them. The germline gives CDR1 SQVTM, CDR2 ANQGSEA. CDR3 size: 12 residues. The CDR3 sequence: CSTWSGEGGYTF. The CDR3 nucleotides read TGCAGCACCTGGTCAGGGGAAGGAGGCTACACCTTC.

On this clonotype: A read error may produce the germline difference seen at one junction end. V usage is TRBV7-7 and J usage is TRBJ2-2, with TRBD1 matching over 10 bases. The length of the CDR3 is 15 residues. The V gene's germline CDR1 is SSHAT and CDR2 FNYEAQ (reference sequence). CDR3 amino acids: CASSPGQGFTGELFF. The CDR3 DNA follows: TGTGCTAGCAGCCCGGGACAGGGGTTCACCGGGGAGCTGTTTTTT.

This clonotype has more than one count but fewer than ten. The V gene is TRBV10-3, the J gene TRBJ1-1; 8 bases align to TRBD1. From germline, CDR1 is ENHRY and CDR2 SYGVKD. Germline trimming cut 11 bases from V and 3 bases from J; bases unmatched to any gene: 8. CDR3 length equals 13 residues. The CDR3 sequence is CAAGQGRDTEAFF. CDR3 bases: TGTGCCGCCGGACAGGGTAGGGACACTGAAGCTTTCTTT.

V is TRBV12-5 and J is TRBJ1-6, with D tentatively TRBD1 (5 bases). V was cut by 5 bases and J by 6 bases, with 11 bases left in between. CDR1 is LGHNT, CDR2 FRNRAP, per germline. This CDR3 spans 14 amino acids. The CDR3 sequence is CASGPDSVNSPLHF. CDR3 coding DNA: TGTGCTAGTGGTCCCGACAGTGTTAATTCACCCCTCCACTTT. The full variable domain, rest sourced from reference TRBV12-5 and TRBJ1-6, is DARVTQTPRHKVTEMGQEVTMRCQPILGHNTVFWYRQTMMQGLELLAYFRNRAPLDDSGMPKDRFSAEMPDATLATLKIQPSEPRDSAVYFCASGPDSVNSPLHFGNGTRLTVT.

This clonotype has only a few counts. The rearrangement uses TRBV7-6 and TRBJ2-1; 7 bases agree with TRBD1. Looked up from germline, CDR1 is SGHVS and CDR2 is FNYEAQ. This CDR3 is 16 amino acids long. V shed 4 bases, J shed 6 bases, and the junction held 12 bases outside the gene matches. As DNA, the CDR3 is TGTGCCAGCAGCTCCTCCGGGACAGCTAATCGCAATGAGCAGTTCTTC. This sequence encodes CASSSSGTANRNEQFF.

This clonotype was detected only a few times. The chain joins TRBV7-8 to TRBJ1-1, with D uncertain. The V gene lost 5 bases and the J gene lost 1 base, with 11 bases spanning the gap. CDR3 size: 14 residues. The germline gives CDR1 SGHVS, CDR2 FQNEAQ. For the CDR3, the DNA is TGTGCCAGCAGCCCGGCCGCGTGGAACACTGAAGCTTTCTTT. Protein product: CASSPAAWNTEAFF.

This clonotype was seen a few times. The chain has TRBV7-9 and TRBJ2-1; D remains ambiguous. This CDR3 has 13 residues. V lost 4 bases to trimming and J lost 10 bases, with 14 bases between them. CDR1 and CDR2 (germline): SEHNR, FQNEAQ (reference sequence). CDR3 DNA: TGTGCCAGCAGCTCTGGACCCGCCAGGGAGCAGTTCTTC. It yields the protein CASSSGPAREQFF.

V usage is TRBV7-6 and J usage is TRBJ2-1, with a possible D match to TRBD1 (5 bases). This CDR3 is 15 amino acids long. Germline assignment: CDR1 SGHVS and CDR2 FNYEAQ. The ends were cut back, 1 base at V and 12 bases at J, with 19 bases in the middle. The CDR3 DNA reads TGTGCCAGCAGCTTAGATGTGACAGAGAGTATATGGCAGTTCTTC. As protein: CASSLDVTESIWQFF.

The chain employs TRBV14 and TRBJ2-7; D ambiguous. The CDR3 sequence is 14 residues long. V lost 10 bases, J lost 0 bases, and 16 bases lay in between. Germline V gives CDR1 SGHDN, CDR2 FVKESK. The CDR3 DNA sequence: TGTGCCAACCCGTCTCCAGGAACCTCCTACGAGCAGTACTTC. It codes for CANPSPGTSYEQYF.

Ten or more counts support this clonotype. This chain links TRBV12-3 or TRBV12-4 with TRBJ2-1; 7 bases are shared with TRBD1. Trimming cost V 6 bases and J 6 bases; bases outside gene matches: 14. This CDR3 is built from 16 residues. CDR3 sequence: CASRKDRATTFNEQFF. CDR3 nucleotides: TGTGCCAGCAGGAAAGACAGGGCCACTACCTTCAATGAGCAGTTCTTC.

The table lists this clonotype with many counts. The chain combines TRBV7-2 with TRBJ1-6, with D unclear. The CDR3 length is 15 residues. V was pared by 1 base and J by 7 bases, with 11 bases between. Germline loops: CDR1 SGHTA, CDR2 FQGNSA. The CDR3 coding sequence is TGTGCCAGCAGCTTAGGTCATGTTAAAAATTCACCCCTCCACTTT. This sequence encodes CASSLGHVKNSPLHF.